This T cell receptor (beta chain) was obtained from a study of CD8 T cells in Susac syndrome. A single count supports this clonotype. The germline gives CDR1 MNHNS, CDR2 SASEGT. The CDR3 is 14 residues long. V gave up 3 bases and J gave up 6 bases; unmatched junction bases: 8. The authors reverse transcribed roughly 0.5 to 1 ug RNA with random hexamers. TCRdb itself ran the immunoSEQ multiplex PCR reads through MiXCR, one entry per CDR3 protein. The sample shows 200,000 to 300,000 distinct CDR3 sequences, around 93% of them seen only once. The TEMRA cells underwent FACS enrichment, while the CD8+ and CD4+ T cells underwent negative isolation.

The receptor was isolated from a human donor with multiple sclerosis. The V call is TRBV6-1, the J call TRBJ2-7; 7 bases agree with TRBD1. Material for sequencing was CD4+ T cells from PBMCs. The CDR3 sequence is CASSDDRVQREQYV. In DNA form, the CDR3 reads TGTGCCAGCAGTGACGACAGGGTCCAGCGCGAGCAGTACGTC.